This T cell receptor beta chain was captured by sequencing in a study of identical twins (dated by TCRdb to between 2015 and 2016). Study-wide context: The study deep-sequenced TCR alpha and beta repertoires from monozygotic twins, unrelated adults of various ages and cord blood to test whether fetal clonotypes persist. To rule out contamination, the twin experiments were replicated at different times with different library preparation protocols.

Paper-wide results and their limitations: Compared with coincidental sharing between unrelated individuals, out-of-frame TCR alpha sequences shared between twins showed an excess of sequences with low generation probability. Abundant cord blood beta clonotypes had fewer insertions, young adult naive repertoires showed a similar but weaker trend, and memory repertoires showed no such trend. Out-of-frame TCR alpha sharing in monozygotic twins was systematically underestimated by recombination models, whereas sharing between unrelated individuals was in agreement with the recombination models. Excess twin sharing in beta out-of-frame sequences was weaker because fewer shared sequences lowered the signal-to-noise ratio. Zero-insertion analyses could be partly confounded by invariant T cells such as MAIT and iNKT, though diverse VJ usage argued against such confounding for most clonotypes. Conclusions relied on cross-sectional statistical analysis, since the same donors could not be followed over many years.

Only healthy Caucasian donors were included. In the case of this clonotype: The target of this receptor is not known. The record has no base qualities; no much larger clone is one base away.

CDR1 SNHLY and CDR2 FYNNEI were looked up in the germline V gene. Its CDR3 holds 15 amino acids, cysteine through phenylalanine. The entry retains the CDR3 DNA only, 45 bases that are in frame from base 1. V lost 7 bases and J lost 0 bases; the stretch between them is 13 bases long. Libraries came from 5' RACE. Instrument on record: Illumina HiSeq 2000. A universal primer binding site was added through template switching, and the final cDNA carried a unique molecular identifier so that TCR cDNA molecules could be counted accurately. Specific primers in the conserved constant-segment region were used to synthesize first-strand cDNA for the TCR alpha and beta chains. Each cDNA library was double barcoded, with a SMART-Mk sample barcode plus Illumina barcodes, to control for contamination. TruSeq adapter sequences and Illumina sample barcodes were added in two successive PCR steps. Sequencing of the TCR alpha and beta cDNA libraries was done on the Illumina HiSeq platform using custom primers. The study's own analysis went as follows. MiGEC processed the raw reads to extract unique molecular identifiers, while MiXCR was used to determine the CDR3 positions. Recombination models were inferred per individual with the repgenHMM and IGoR tools using an EM algorithm. The analysis of shared clonotypes was done with the tcR package in R, with sharing normalized by the product of cloneset sizes. To study raw recombination free of thymic and clonal selection effects, out-of-frame nonproductive sequences were analyzed. The raw public data were reprocessed by TCRdb itself: fastp quality trimming at Q25, MiXCR clonotype calling, in-frame beta chains only. Rows matching on CDR3 protein sequence are summarized as one entry with the most common DNA and genes. These V and J calls are TCRdb output, not the study's own analysis. Within this sample are around 1.7 million distinct CDR3 sequences, with less than 40% of them counted one time only. The ten largest clonotypes hold roughly 0.3% of the sample.

The sequenced sample consisted of cord blood. The sequence derives from a newborn girl in good health. The sequence links TRBV2 to TRBJ2-1, with TRBD2 perhaps the D gene, on 6 matching bases. The CDR3 reads CASILADSSYNEQFF. The DNA is as follows: TGTGCCAGCATACTAGCAGACAGCTCCTACAATGAGCAGTTCTTC.